This TCR beta chain was observed in a study of cytomegalovirus exposure and HLA in healthy donors. Study-wide background: In a previous analysis, some 120 million unique TCR beta sequences were found from 150 million to 200 million T cells.

CDR1 is GTSNPN and CDR2 is SVGIG in the germline V gene (reference sequence). The V gene lost 4 bases and the J gene lost 2 bases, with 18 bases spanning the gap. The CDR3 sequence is 16 residues long. PCR amplification relied on 60 Vbeta primers (plus 13 Jbeta primers). Profiling relied on immunoSEQ multiplex PCR, and the TCRdb table lists in-frame clones only, not all of them. The sample data list 200,000 or so clones. The sequence came from a boy aged 10-17 years in good health and CMV-seronegative. Sequenced input: PBMCs. This chain uses TRBV30 with TRBJ1-3; possibly TRBD1 for D (5 bases). In DNA, the CDR3 is TGTGCCTGGACTGGCGGCGGGGGGAGGGCTGGAAACACCATATATTTT. It specifies CAWTGGGGRAGNTIYF. Together with reference TRBV30 and TRBJ1-3, the CDR3 gives the full variable domain: SQTIHQWPATLVQPVGSPLSLECTVEGTSNPNLYWYRQAAGRGLQLLFYSVGIGQISSEVPQNLSASRPQDRQFILSSKKLLLSDSGFYLCAWTGGGGRAGNTIYFGEGSWLTVV.